This T cell receptor (beta chain) was observed in a study of breast tumors, draining lymph nodes, adjacent tissues. Overall study findings and caveats: That most tumor T cells come from lymph nodes remained unproven. Compared with basal-like, luminal-like tumors shared significantly more repertoire with nontumor tissue. Findings are consistent with lymph node origin and intratumoral expansion of most tumor T cells. Compared with lymph nodes, tumors were less diverse; compared with nontumor tissue, more.

V was cut by 0 bases and J by 3 bases, with 23 bases left in between. The CDR3 is 19 amino acids. Germline loops: CDR1 DFQATT, CDR2 SNEGSKA (reference sequence). TCRdb passed the multiplex PCR reads through MiXCR, listing each CDR3 protein once. The table lists some 21,000 distinct CDR3 sequences, 50% of them singletons, with roughly 7.4% in the top ten. This clonotype was seen many times. Its specificity is unknown. This may stem from a read error, because a much larger clone lies one nucleotide away. The specimen sequenced was breast tumor tissue. This clonotype was sampled from a female donor with breast cancer. Some clones in this sample may be carry-over from other donors' samples. This rearrangement joins TRBV20-1 to TRBJ2-2, with D perhaps TRBD2 (5 bases). CDR3 loop: CSARDLGWTAVPHTGELFF. As DNA, the CDR3 is TGCAGTGCTAGAGACCTGGGCTGGACTGCGGTGCCCCACACCGGGGAGCTGTTTTTT.